A selection of T cell receptor beta chains follows, all from one sample in a study. Via MiXCR, TCRdb re-called the 5' RACE reads, giving one row per CDR3 protein. Of about 12,000 distinct CDR3 sequences in the sample, 20% to 30% were seen once. The sequenced sample was naive CD4+ T cells sorted from blood. These receptors were collected from a female donor with breast cancer. Each CDR3 is given with its conserved first and last residue. The D gene is left open where the match is weak. Not every row has a clone size; where given, it reads once, few, many or a size class.

TRBJ2-2 | TRBV29-1 | few | NA | TGCAGCGTTGAACGGTCACGGAACGGGGAGCTGTCTTTT | CSVERSRNGELSF
TRBJ2-1 | TRBV5-1 | NA | NA | TGCGCCAGCAGTACCTACGGCGGGGGCACCACCAATGAGCAGTTCTTC | CASSTYGGGTTNEQFF
TRBJ2-7 | TRBV15 | few | TRBD1 | TGTGCCACCAGGGGGGACAGGGGCCACGAGCAGTACTTC | CATRGDRGHEQYF
TRBJ2-3 | TRBV6-1 | few | TRBD2 | TGTGCCAATTCAGCGGGAGCGGGGACAGATACGCAGTATTTT | CANSAGAGTDTQYF
TRBJ2-5 | TRBV5-1 | many | NA | TGCGCCAGCAGCCGAGTTGGACGGACTCAAGAGACCCAGTACTTC | CASSRVGRTQETQYF
TRBJ2-7 | TRBV7-9 | NA | TRBD1 | TGTGCCAGGTCGGACAGGTATGACGAGCAGTACTTC | CARSDRYDEQYF
TRBJ1-5 | TRBV3-1 | NA | TRBD1 | TGTGCCAGCAGACAGAGTGACAGGGTCGGAAATCAGCCCCAGCATTTT | CASRQSDRVGNQPQHF
TRBJ2-7 | TRBV12-3/TRBV12-4 | medium-sized | NA | TGTGCCAGCAGTCGGACGGCGTCCTACGAGCAGTACTTC | CASSRTASYEQYF
TRBJ1-3 | TRBV6-5 | medium-sized | NA | TGTGCCAGCAGCCTAGACAGCCACTCTGGAAACACCATATATTTT | CASSLDSHSGNTIYF